This T cell receptor (beta chain) was documented in a study of technical replicates of blood from several donors. Profiled with immunoSEQ multiplex PCR; TCRdb holds only in-frame clones, not every one. Here the sample spans some 99,000 clones, roughly 96% being singletons. The CDR3 sequence is 16 residues long. Germline V gives CDR1 MDHEN, CDR2 SYDVKM. V lost 5 bases and J lost 0, with 14 bases in between. Sequenced input: T cells isolated from PBMCs. The rearrangement joins TRBV28 to TRBJ1-5; unclear D gene. The sequence was obtained from a human donor in good health. CDR3 amino acids: CASSQWGGDSNQPQHF. For the CDR3, the DNA is TGTGCCAGCAGTCAATGGGGAGGAGATAGCAATCAGCCCCAGCATTTT.